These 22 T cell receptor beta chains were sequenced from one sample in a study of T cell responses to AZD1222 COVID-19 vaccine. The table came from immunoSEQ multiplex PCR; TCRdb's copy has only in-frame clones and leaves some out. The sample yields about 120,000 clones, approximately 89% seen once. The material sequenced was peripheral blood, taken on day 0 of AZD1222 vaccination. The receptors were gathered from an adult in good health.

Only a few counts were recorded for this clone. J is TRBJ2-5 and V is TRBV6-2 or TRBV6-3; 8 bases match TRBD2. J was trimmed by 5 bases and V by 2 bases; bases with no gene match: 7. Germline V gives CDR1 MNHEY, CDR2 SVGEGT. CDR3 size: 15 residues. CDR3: CASSYAGGLSETQYF. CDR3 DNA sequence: TGTGCCAGCAGTTACGCGGGGGGCCTGTCCGAGACCCAGTACTTC.

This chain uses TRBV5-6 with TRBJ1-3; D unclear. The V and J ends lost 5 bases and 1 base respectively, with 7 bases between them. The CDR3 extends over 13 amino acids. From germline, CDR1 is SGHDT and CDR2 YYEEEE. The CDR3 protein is CASSGVSGNTIYF. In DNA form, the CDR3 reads TGTGCCAGCAGTGGTGTATCTGGAAACACCATATATTTT.

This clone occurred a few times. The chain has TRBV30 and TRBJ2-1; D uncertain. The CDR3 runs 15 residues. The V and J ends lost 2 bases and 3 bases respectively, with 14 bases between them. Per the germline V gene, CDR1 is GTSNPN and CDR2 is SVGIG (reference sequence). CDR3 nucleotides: TGTGCCTGGAGTCCGAGAATAGAGATCTACAATGAGCAGTTCTTC. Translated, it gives CAWSPRIEIYNEQFF. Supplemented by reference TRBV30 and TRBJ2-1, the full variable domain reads SQTIHQWPATLVQPVGSPLSLECTVEGTSNPNLYWYRQAAGRGLQLLFYSVGIGQISSEVPQNLSASRPQDRQFILSSKKLLLSDSGFYLCAWSPRIEIYNEQFFGPGTRLTVL.

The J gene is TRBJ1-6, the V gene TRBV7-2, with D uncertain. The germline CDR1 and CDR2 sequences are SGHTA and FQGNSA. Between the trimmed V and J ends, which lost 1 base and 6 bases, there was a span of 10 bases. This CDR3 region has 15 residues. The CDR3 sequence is CASSLDPVRNSPLHF. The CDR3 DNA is TGTGCCAGCAGCTTAGATCCGGTCCGTAATTCACCCCTCCACTTT.

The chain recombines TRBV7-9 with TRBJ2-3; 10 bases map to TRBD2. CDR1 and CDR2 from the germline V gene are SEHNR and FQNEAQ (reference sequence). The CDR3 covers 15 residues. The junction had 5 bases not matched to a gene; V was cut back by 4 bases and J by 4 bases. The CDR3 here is CASSSSGSPADTQYF. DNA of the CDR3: TGTGCCAGCAGCTCTAGCGGGAGTCCCGCAGATACGCAGTATTTT.

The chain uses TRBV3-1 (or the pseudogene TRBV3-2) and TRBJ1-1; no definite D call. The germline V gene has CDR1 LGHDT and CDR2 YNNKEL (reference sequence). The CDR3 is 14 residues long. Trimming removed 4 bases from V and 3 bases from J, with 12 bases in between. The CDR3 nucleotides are TGTGCCAGCAGCCGAGATCCGGGGTACACTGAAGCTTTCTTT. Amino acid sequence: CASSRDPGYTEAFF.

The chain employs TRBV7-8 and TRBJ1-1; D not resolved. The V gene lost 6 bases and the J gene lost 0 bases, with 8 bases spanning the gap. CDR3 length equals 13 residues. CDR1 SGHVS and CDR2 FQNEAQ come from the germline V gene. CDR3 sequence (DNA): TGTGCCAGCAGGAGACGGTTGAACACTGAAGCTTTCTTT. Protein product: CASRRRLNTEAFF.

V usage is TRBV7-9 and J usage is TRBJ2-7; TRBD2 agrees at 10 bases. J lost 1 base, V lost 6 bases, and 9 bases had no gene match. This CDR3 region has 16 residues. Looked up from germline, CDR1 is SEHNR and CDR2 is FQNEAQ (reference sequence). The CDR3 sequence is CASRPPAGLASYEQYF. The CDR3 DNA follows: TGTGCCAGCAGGCCCCCGGCGGGACTAGCGTCCTACGAGCAGTACTTC. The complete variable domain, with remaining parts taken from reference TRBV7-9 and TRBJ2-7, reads DTGVSQNPRHKITKRGQNVTFRCDPISEHNRLYWYRQTLGQGPEFLTYFQNEAQLEKSRLLSDRFSAERPKGSFSTLEIQRTEQGDSAMYLCASRPPAGLASYEQYFGPGTRLTVT.

The CDR3 DNA follows: TGTGCCAGCAGTTTCGCGGGTGGCGCTGAAGCTTTCTTT. Its translation is CASSFAGGAEAFF. J is TRBJ1-1 and V is TRBV12-3 or TRBV12-4; D is undetermined. The CDR3 totals 13 residues. Trimming left V 3 bases short and J 6 bases short, with 11 bases between.

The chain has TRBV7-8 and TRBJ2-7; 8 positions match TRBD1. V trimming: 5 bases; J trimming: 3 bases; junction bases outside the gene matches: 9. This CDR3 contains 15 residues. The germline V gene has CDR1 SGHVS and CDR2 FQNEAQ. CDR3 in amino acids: CASSPNRDRLYEQYF. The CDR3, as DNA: TGTGCCAGCAGCCCGAACCGGGACAGGCTCTACGAGCAGTACTTC.

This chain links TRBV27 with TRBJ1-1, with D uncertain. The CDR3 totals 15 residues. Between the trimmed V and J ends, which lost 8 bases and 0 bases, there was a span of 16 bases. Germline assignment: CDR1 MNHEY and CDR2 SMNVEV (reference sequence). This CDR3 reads CASAPNQAMNTEAFF. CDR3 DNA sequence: TGTGCCAGCGCACCCAACCAGGCTATGAACACTGAAGCTTTCTTT.

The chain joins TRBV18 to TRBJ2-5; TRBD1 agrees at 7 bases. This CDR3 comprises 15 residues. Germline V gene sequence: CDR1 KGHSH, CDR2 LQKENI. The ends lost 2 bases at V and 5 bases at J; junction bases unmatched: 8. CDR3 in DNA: TGTGCCAGCTCACCAATGACAGGGTTGAGGGAGACCCAGTACTTC. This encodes CASSPMTGLRETQYF. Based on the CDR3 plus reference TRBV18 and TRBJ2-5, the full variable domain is NAGVMQNPRHLVRRRGQEARLRCSPMKGHSHVYWYRQLPEEGLKFMVYLQKENIIDESGMPKERFSAEFPKEGPSILRIQQVVRGDSAAYFCASSPMTGLRETQYFGPGTRLLVL.

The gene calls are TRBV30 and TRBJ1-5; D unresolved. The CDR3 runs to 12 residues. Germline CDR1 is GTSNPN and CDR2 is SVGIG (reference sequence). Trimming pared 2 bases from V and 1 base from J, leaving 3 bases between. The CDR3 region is CAWSPSNQPQHF. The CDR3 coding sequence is TGTGCCTGGAGTCCGAGCAATCAGCCCCAGCATTTT.

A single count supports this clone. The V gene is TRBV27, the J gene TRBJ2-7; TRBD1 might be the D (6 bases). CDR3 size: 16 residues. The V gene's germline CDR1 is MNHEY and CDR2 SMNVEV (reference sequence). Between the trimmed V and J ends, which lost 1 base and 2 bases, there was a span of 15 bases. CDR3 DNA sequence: TGTGCCAGCAGTTTATTGGGACACCAACCCACCTACGAGCAGTACTTC. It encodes CASSLLGHQPTYEQYF.

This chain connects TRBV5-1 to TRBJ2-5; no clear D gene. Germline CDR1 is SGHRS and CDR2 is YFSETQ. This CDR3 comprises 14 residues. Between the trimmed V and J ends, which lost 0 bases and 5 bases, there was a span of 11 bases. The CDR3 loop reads CASSLVPPRETQYF. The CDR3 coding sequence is TGCGCCAGCAGCTTGGTCCCCCCGCGGGAGACCCAGTACTTC.

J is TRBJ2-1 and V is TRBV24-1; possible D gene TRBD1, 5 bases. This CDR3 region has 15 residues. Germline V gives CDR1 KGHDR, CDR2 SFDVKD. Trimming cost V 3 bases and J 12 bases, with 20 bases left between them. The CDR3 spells CATSDHPSIGVGQFF. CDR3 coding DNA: TGTGCCACCAGTGATCACCCGTCGATAGGGGTTGGGCAGTTCTTC.

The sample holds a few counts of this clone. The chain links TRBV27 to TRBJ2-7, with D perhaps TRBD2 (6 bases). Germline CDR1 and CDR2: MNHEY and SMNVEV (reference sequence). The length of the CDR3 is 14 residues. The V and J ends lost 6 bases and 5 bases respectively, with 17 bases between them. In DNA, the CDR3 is TGTGCCAGCAGATACGGGAGTGAATCCCACGAGCAGTACTTC. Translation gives CASRYGSESHEQYF.

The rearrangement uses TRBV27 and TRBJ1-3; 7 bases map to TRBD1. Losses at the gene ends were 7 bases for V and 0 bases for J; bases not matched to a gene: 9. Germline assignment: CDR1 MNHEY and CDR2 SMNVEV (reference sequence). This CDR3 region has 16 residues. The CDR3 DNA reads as TGTGCCAGCAAGACGTGGGACAGCGGCTCTGGAAACACCATATATTTT. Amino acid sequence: CASKTWDSGSGNTIYF.

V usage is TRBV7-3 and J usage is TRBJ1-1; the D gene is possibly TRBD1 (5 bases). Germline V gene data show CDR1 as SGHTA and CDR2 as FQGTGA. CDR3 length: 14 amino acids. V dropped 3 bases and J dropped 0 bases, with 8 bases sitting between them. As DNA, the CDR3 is TGTGCCAGCAGCTTCGGGGGGATGAACACTGAAGCTTTCTTT. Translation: CASSFGGMNTEAFF.

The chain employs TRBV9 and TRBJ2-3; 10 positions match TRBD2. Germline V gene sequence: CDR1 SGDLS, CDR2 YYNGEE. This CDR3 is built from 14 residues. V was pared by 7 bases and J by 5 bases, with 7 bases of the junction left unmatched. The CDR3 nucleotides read TGTGCCAGCGCTAGCGGGGGCTCTCGAGATACGCAGTATTTT. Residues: CASASGGSRDTQYF.

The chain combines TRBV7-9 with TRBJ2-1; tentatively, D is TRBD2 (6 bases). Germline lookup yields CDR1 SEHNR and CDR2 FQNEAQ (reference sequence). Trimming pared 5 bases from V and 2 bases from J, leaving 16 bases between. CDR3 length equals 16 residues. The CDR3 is CASSLTGGTAYNEQFF. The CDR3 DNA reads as TGTGCCAGCAGCCTGACCGGAGGGACTGCCTACAATGAGCAGTTCTTC.

CDR3 amino acids: CASSLAPSSNQPQHF. CDR3 bases: TGTGCCAGCAGCTTAGCACCCTCGAGCAATCAGCCCCAGCATTTT. The genes are TRBV7-2 and TRBJ1-5; D not resolved. This CDR3 spans 15 amino acids. The germline V and J ends were trimmed by 0 bases and 1 base, with 7 bases remaining between them. Germline CDR1 is SGHTA and CDR2 is FQGNSA.